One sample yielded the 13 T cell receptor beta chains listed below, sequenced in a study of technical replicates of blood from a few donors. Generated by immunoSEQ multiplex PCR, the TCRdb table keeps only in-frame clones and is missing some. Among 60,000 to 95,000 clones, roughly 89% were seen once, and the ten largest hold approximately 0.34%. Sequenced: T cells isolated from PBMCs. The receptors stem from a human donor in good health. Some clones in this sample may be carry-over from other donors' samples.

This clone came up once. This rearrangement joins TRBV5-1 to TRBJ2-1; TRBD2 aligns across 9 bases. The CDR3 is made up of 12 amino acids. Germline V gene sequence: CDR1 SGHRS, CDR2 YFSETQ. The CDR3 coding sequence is TGCGTTAGCGGGAGCTCCTACAATGAGCAGTTCTTC. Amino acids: CVSGSSYNEQFF.

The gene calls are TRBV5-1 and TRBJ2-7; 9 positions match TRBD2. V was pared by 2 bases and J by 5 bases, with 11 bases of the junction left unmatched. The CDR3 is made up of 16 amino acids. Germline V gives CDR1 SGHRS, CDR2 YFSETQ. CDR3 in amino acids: CASSFGGAGGPHEQYF. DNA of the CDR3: TGCGCCAGCAGCTTTGGTGGGGCGGGAGGGCCCCACGAGCAGTACTTC.

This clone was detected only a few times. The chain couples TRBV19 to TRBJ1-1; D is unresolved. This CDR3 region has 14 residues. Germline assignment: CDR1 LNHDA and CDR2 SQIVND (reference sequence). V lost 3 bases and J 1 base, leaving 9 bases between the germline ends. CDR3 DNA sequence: TGTGCCAGTAGTATCAATCCCAGGAACACTGAAGCTTTCTTT. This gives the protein CASSINPRNTEAFF.

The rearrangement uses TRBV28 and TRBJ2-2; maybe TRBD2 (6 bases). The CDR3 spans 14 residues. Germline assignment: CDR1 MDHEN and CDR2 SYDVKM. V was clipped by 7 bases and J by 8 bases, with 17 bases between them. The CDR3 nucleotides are TGTGCCAGCACGACTAGACTTTGGGGGGGGGAGCTGTTTTTT. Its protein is CASTTRLWGGELFF.

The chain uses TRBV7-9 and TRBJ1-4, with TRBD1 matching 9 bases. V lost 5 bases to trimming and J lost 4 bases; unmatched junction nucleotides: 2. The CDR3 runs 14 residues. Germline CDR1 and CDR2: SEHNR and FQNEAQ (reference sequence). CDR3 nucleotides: TGTGCCAGCAGCACGGACAGGGGTAATGAAAAACTGTTTTTT. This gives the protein CASSTDRGNEKLFF.

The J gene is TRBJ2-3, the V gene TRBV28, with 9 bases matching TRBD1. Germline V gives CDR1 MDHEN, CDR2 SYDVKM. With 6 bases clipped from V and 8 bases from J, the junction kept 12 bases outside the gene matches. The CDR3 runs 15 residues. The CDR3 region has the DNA TGTGCCAGCAGGGGCGGGACAGGGTACCGTGGTACGCAGTATTTT. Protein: CASRGGTGYRGTQYF.

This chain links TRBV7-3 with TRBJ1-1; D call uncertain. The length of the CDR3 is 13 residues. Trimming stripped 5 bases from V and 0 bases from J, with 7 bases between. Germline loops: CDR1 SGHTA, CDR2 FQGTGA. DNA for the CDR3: TGTGCCAGCAGCGCCCGGGTGAACACTGAAGCTTTCTTT. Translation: CASSARVNTEAFF. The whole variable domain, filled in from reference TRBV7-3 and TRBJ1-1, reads GAGVSQTPSNKVTEKGKYVELRCDPISGHTALYWYRQSLGQGPEFLIYFQGTGAADDSGLPNDRFFAVRPEGSVSTLKIQRTERGDSAVYLCASSARVNTEAFFGQGTRLTVV.

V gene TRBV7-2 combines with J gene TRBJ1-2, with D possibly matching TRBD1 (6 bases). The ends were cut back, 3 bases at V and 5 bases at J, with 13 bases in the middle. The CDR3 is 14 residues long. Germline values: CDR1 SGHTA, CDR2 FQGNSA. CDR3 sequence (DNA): TGTGCCAGCAGCTTGGGGGCGGGAGGGTATGGCTACACCTTC. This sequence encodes CASSLGAGGYGYTF.

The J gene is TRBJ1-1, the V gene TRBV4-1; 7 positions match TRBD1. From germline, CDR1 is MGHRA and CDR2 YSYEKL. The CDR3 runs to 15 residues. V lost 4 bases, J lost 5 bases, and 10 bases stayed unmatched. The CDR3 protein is CASSPHGTAVTEAFF. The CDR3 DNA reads TGCGCCAGCAGCCCCCATGGGACAGCAGTGACTGAAGCTTTCTTT.

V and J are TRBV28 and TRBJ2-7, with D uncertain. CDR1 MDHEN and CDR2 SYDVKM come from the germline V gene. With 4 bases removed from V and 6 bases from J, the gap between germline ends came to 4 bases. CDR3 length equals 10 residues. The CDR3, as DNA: TGTGCCAGCAGTTCCCTCGAGCAGTACTTC. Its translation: CASSSLEQYF. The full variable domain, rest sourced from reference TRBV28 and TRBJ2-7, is DVKVTQSSRYLVKRTGEKVFLECVQDMDHENMFWYRQDPGLGLRLIYFSYDVKMKEKGDIPEGYSVSREKKERFSLILESASTNQTSMYLCASSSLEQYFGPGTRLTVT.

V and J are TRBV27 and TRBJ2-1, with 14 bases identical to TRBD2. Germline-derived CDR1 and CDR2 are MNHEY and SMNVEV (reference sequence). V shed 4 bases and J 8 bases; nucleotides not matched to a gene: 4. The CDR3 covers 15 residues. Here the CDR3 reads CASSSGLAGAHEQFF. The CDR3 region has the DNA TGTGCCAGCAGTTCGGGACTAGCGGGAGCCCATGAGCAGTTCTTC.

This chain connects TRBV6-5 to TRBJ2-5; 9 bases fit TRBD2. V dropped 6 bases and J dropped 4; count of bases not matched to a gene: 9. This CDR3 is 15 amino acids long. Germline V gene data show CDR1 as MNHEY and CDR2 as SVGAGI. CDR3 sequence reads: CASRRLGLARETQYF. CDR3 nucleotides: TGTGCCAGCAGGCGCCTAGGACTAGCGCGAGAGACCCAGTACTTC.

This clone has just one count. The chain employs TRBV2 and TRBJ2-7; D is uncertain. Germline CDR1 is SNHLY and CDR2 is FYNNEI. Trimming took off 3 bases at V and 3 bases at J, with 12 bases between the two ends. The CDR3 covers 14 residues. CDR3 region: CASSEAKPGYEQYF. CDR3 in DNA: TGTGCCAGCAGTGAGGCCAAGCCAGGCTACGAGCAGTACTTC.